The 32 T cell receptor beta chains given below trace back to one sample, sequenced in a study of shared clonotypes between healthy human individuals. The assay was immunoSEQ multiplex PCR, and TCRdb's table has in-frame clones only and misses some. Of approximately 2,000,000 clones listed, under 95% are singletons. The specimen was naive CD4+ T cells from PBMCs. Noted subset: CD45RA+ positively selected. Receptors were obtained from a man aged 18 to 30 in good health. Some clones in this sample may be carry-over from other donors' samples.

The chain employs TRBV10-3 and TRBJ2-1, with TRBD1 identical over 9 bases. Germline V gene sequence: CDR1 ENHRY, CDR2 SYGVKD. After removal of 10 bases from V and 9 bases from J, the junction contained 16 bases not matched to a gene. The CDR3 spans 15 residues. CDR3 residues: CATALRDRDSSEQFF. The CDR3 nucleotides are TGTGCCACCGCCCTGCGGGACAGGGATTCGTCTGAGCAGTTCTTC.

The chain employs TRBV4-3 and TRBJ2-2; D possibly corresponds to TRBD2 (5 bases). Per the germline V gene, CDR1 is LGHNA and CDR2 is YSLEER. The CDR3 is made up of 17 amino acids. Trimming removed 9 bases at V and 0 bases at J, with 20 bases between. CDR3 DNA sequence: TGCGCCAGTTCCCCCCGATCCGGAGGCTCGAACACCGGGGAGCTGTTTTTT. It codes for CASSPRSGGSNTGELFF.

DNA of the CDR3: TGTGCCAGCAGCTGGAGACGATCAGATACGCAGTATTTT. Protein sequence: CASSWRRSDTQYF. V and J are TRBV14 and TRBJ2-3; D remains unclear. The CDR3 has 13 amino acids. The germline V gene encodes CDR1 SGHDN and CDR2 FVKESK. Trimming removed 5 bases from V and 4 bases from J, with 10 bases in between.

The J gene is TRBJ2-1, the V gene TRBV2; TRBD2 matches at 7 bases. With V trimmed by 6 bases and J by 6 bases, 8 bases remained unmatched. This CDR3 contains 14 residues. The germline gives CDR1 SNHLY, CDR2 FYNNEI. Written as DNA, the CDR3 is TGTGCCAGCAGCCGGACTAGTAGTTTCAATGAGCAGTTCTTC. Translation: CASSRTSSFNEQFF. Complete variable domain (other parts from reference TRBV2 and TRBJ2-1): EPEVTQTPSHQVTQMGQEVILRCVPISNHLYFYWYRQILGQKVEFLVSFYNNEISEKSEIFDDQFSVERPDGSNFTLKIRSTKLEDSAMYFCASSRTSSFNEQFFGPGTRLTVL.

In the case of this clone: Within the sample, other DNA sequences also encode this same CDR3. This chain's CDR3 is CASSLAAAYEQYF. The CDR3 DNA follows: TGCGCCAGCAGCTTGGCGGCTGCCTACGAGCAGTACTTC. The chain has TRBV5-1 and TRBJ2-7; D is ambiguous. Trimming removed 0 bases at V and 2 bases at J, with 6 bases between. Germline CDR1 reads SGHRS; CDR2 reads YFSETQ. The CDR3 length is 13 residues.

V is TRBV7-2 and J is TRBJ2-1, with D perhaps TRBD2 (6 bases). V was clipped by 5 bases and J by 0 bases, with 11 bases between them. Germline V CDR1 and CDR2: SGHTA, FQGNSA. The CDR3 length is 15 residues. CDR3 coding DNA: TGTGCCAGCAGCCCGGGGACTTACTCCTACAATGAGCAGTTCTTC. Translating it yields CASSPGTYSYNEQFF.

The V gene is TRBV2, the J gene TRBJ2-1; D is unresolved. The CDR3 loop spans 15 amino acids. Trimming stripped 4 bases from V and 8 bases from J, with 18 bases between. The germline CDR1 and CDR2 sequences are SNHLY and FYNNEI. Here the CDR3 DNA reads TGTGCCAGCAGTGCTGCTAGGGTGACCCACGATGAGCAGTTCTTC. Residues: CASSAARVTHDEQFF.

The rearrangement uses TRBV5-1 and TRBJ2-6; maybe TRBD1 (6 bases). Germline lookup yields CDR1 SGHRS and CDR2 YFSETQ. The CDR3 totals 15 residues. Trimming left V 4 bases short and J 2 bases short, with 10 bases between. For the CDR3, the DNA is TGCGCCAGCAGCCCAGGGGAAGCTGGGGCCAACGTCCTGACTTTC. It encodes CASSPGEAGANVLTF.

This chain connects TRBV10-3 to TRBJ1-1, with TRBD1 identical over 8 bases. Germline V gives CDR1 ENHRY, CDR2 SYGVKD. The V and J ends lost 5 bases and 5 bases, in that order; junction bases with no gene match: 19. This CDR3 region has 18 residues. In DNA form, the CDR3 reads TGTGCCATCAGTTACGTATCGGCAGGGGGCGGGTTAGGGACTGAAGCTTTCTTT. Translating it yields CAISYVSAGGGLGTEAFF.

In DNA, the CDR3 is TGTGCCAGCAGCTTAGATCGGCCCTCCCGGGCCTACAATGAGCAGTTCTTC. Translated, it gives CASSLDRPSRAYNEQFF. V usage is TRBV11-2 and J usage is TRBJ2-1; D is undetermined. This CDR3 contains 17 residues. Germline-derived CDR1 and CDR2 are SGHAT and FQNNGV. The ends were cut back, 0 bases at V and 2 bases at J, with 14 bases in the middle.

This clone is a singleton in its sample. CDR3 in amino acids: CAISELGGTQPQHF. Here the CDR3 DNA reads TGTGCCATCAGTGAGCTAGGGGGGACTCAGCCCCAGCATTTT. The chain carries TRBV10-3 and TRBJ1-5; tentatively, D is TRBD1 (6 bases). Germline V CDR1 and CDR2: ENHRY, SYGVKD. V was cut by 2 bases and J by 6 bases, with 11 bases left in between. This CDR3 spans 14 amino acids.

V is TRBV15 and J is TRBJ1-1; no reliable D call. V was shortened by 2 bases and J by 5 bases, with 18 bases between the two germline ends. There are 16 residues in the CDR3. Per the germline V gene, CDR1 is LNHNV and CDR2 is YYDKDF (reference sequence). CDR3 loop: CATSRTATSLRTEAFF. In DNA, the CDR3 is TGTGCCACCAGCAGAACAGCGACAAGCCTACGTACTGAAGCTTTCTTT.

The chain links TRBV7-6 to TRBJ2-3, with D perhaps TRBD2 (6 bases). This CDR3 region has 12 residues. The germline CDR1 and CDR2 sequences are SGHVS and FNYEAQ. The V end lost 5 bases, the J end lost 4 bases, and 7 bases lay between the germline ends. CDR3: CASSGTPDTQYF. CDR3 in DNA: TGTGCCAGCAGCGGGACTCCAGATACGCAGTATTTT.

The CDR3, as DNA: TGTGCCAGCAGCTTGGTAGCGGGAGTGTCCTACGAGCAGTACTTC. Translating gives CASSLVAGVSYEQYF. The chain uses TRBV5-4 and TRBJ2-7, with TRBD2 matching over 9 bases. From germline, CDR1 is SGHNT and CDR2 YYREEE (reference sequence). The CDR3 is 15 residues long. J gave up 1 base and V 0 bases, and 2 bases lay outside the gene matches.

The V gene is TRBV9, the J gene TRBJ2-2; 9 bases match TRBD2. J lost 7 bases, V lost 2 bases, and 6 bases had no gene match. Looked up from germline, CDR1 is SGDLS and CDR2 is YYNGEE. The length of the CDR3 is 15 residues. As DNA, the CDR3 is TGTGCCAGCAGCGTGGGCGGGAGGGCCCTCGGGGAGCTGTTTTTT. Its translation is CASSVGGRALGELFF.

This chain connects TRBV5-1 to TRBJ2-7; D remains unclear. Between the trimmed V and J ends, which lost 0 bases and 2 bases, there was a span of 9 bases. CDR1 is SGHRS and CDR2 is YFSETQ in the germline V gene. CDR3 length equals 14 residues. The CDR3 DNA sequence: TGCGCCAGCAGCTTGGGCCCAGCCACCTACGAGCAGTACTTC. Encoded protein: CASSLGPATYEQYF.

As regards this clone: The same CDR3 can be traced to other DNA sequences in this sample. The chain recombines TRBV19 with TRBJ2-5; possibly TRBD1 or TRBD2 for D (6 bases each). V was shortened by 3 bases and J by 5 bases, with 13 bases between the two germline ends. Looked up from germline, CDR1 is LNHDA and CDR2 is SQIVND (reference sequence). The CDR3 covers 14 residues. The CDR3 here is CASSISRGRETQYF. CDR3 sequence (DNA): TGTGCCAGTAGTATCTCCCGGGGGCGGGAGACCCAGTACTTC.

This chain connects TRBV5-1 to TRBJ1-2; TRBD1 aligns across 12 bases. The CDR3 covers 16 residues. Germline V gene sequence: CDR1 SGHRS, CDR2 YFSETQ. Trimming removed 0 bases from V and 7 bases from J; junction bases left unmatched: 7. CDR3 nucleotide sequence: TGCGCCAGCAGCTTGGATCGCGGGACAGGGGGCGGTGGCTACACCTTC. This codes for CASSLDRGTGGGGYTF.

The V call is TRBV27, the J call TRBJ1-4; D remains unclear. Trimming cost V 3 bases and J 4 bases, with 12 bases left between them. The CDR3 covers 15 residues. The germline V gene has CDR1 MNHEY and CDR2 SMNVEV (reference sequence). The CDR3 DNA is TGTGCCAGCAGTTTCCTATCGGATTTTAATGAAAAACTGTTTTTT. This translates into CASSFLSDFNEKLFF.

The J gene is TRBJ2-7, the V gene TRBV7-9; 8 positions agree with TRBD2. This CDR3 has 18 amino acids. Germline-derived CDR1 and CDR2 are SEHNR and FQNEAQ (reference sequence). Unmatched junction bases numbered 17, after V lost 4 bases and J lost 3 bases. In nucleotides, the CDR3 is TGTGCCAGCAGCTCCGGGGGCGCCCCGGGGGGGGCCATCTACGAGCAGTACTTC. Translated: CASSSGGAPGGAIYEQYF. Combining the CDR3 with reference TRBV7-9 and TRBJ2-7 gives the whole variable domain DTGVSQNPRHKITKRGQNVTFRCDPISEHNRLYWYRQTLGQGPEFLTYFQNEAQLEKSRLLSDRFSAERPKGSFSTLEIQRTEQGDSAMYLCASSSGGAPGGAIYEQYFGPGTRLTVT.

The rearrangement uses TRBV7-2 and TRBJ2-7; TRBD1 aligns across 8 bases. The germline V gene encodes CDR1 SGHTA and CDR2 FQGNSA. The V segment lost 5 bases and the J segment 5 bases; nucleotides outside the gene matches: 11. The CDR3 loop spans 15 amino acids. CDR3 DNA: TGTGCCAGCAGCCAACGCCCGACGGACAGGGACGAGCAGTACTTC. Translating it yields CASSQRPTDRDEQYF. Together with reference TRBV7-2 and TRBJ2-7, the CDR3 gives the full variable domain: GAGVSQSPSNKVTEKGKDVELRCDPISGHTALYWYRQSLGQGLEFLIYFQGNSAPDKSGLPSDRFSAERTGGSVSTLTIQRTQQEDSAVYLCASSQRPTDRDEQYFGPGTRLTVT.

V and J are TRBV9 and TRBJ2-2, with D possibly matching TRBD1 (7 bases). V lost 3 bases and J lost 7, with 19 bases in between. This CDR3 has 16 residues. Per germline, CDR1 SGDLS and CDR2 YYNGEE. The DNA of the CDR3 is TGTGCCAGCAGCGGTGTGGAGGGGGCAGTTAGCGGGGAGCTGTTTTTT. The encoded protein is CASSGVEGAVSGELFF.

This clone was picked up one time. The V and J genes are TRBV19 and TRBJ1-2; D possibly corresponds to TRBD1 (6 bases). V was trimmed by 5 bases and J by 4 bases, leaving 11 bases between them. Germline loops: CDR1 LNHDA, CDR2 SQIVND (reference sequence). The CDR3 contains 13 residues. The CDR3 loop is CASSDRPGYGYTF. In nucleotides, the CDR3 is TGTGCCAGTAGTGACAGGCCGGGCTATGGCTACACCTTC.

This chain connects TRBV21-1 to TRBJ2-2; TRBD1 is the table's D call and was not checked against the DNA. TRBV21-1 is shown as a pseudogene. This CDR3 is built from 17 residues. The CDR3 DNA sequence: TGTGCCAGCAGCTCACGGACAGGGGTAAGTTGTACCGGGGAGCTGTTTTTT. This codes for CASSSRTGVSCTGELFF.

This clone was picked up one time. J is TRBJ1-1 and V is TRBV27; D remains unclear. In germline, CDR1 is MNHEY, CDR2 SMNVEV (reference sequence). The CDR3 runs 14 residues. The V end was cut by 6 bases, the J end by 0 bases, with 11 bases between. In DNA form, the CDR3 reads TGTGCCAGCAGCACGAGGAGGTTGAACACTGAAGCTTTCTTT. Its protein product is CASSTRRLNTEAFF.

V usage is TRBV5-5 and J usage is TRBJ2-2; D is perhaps TRBD2 (5 bases). This CDR3 spans 14 amino acids. V dropped 4 bases and J dropped 4 bases, with 11 bases sitting between them. In germline, CDR1 is SGHKS, CDR2 YYEKEE (reference sequence). The CDR3 region has the DNA TGTGCCAGCAGCGGCACGGGGTTCACCGGGGAGCTGTTTTTT. Amino acid sequence: CASSGTGFTGELFF.

V is TRBV14 and J is TRBJ2-1; D remains ambiguous. The V end lost 1 base, the J end lost 0 bases, and 13 bases lay between the germline ends. Germline V gene data show CDR1 as SGHDN and CDR2 as FVKESK. The CDR3 runs to 17 residues. CDR3 sequence: CASSQGELFSSYNEQFF. The CDR3 coding sequence is TGTGCCAGCAGCCAAGGGGAACTTTTCAGCTCCTACAATGAGCAGTTCTTC. Using reference TRBV14 and TRBJ2-1 for the parts outside the CDR3, the full variable domain is EAGVTQFPSHSVIEKGQTVTLRCDPISGHDNLYWYRRVMGKEIKFLLHFVKESKQDESGMPNNRFLAERTGGTYSTLKVQPAELEDSGVYFCASSQGELFSSYNEQFFGPGTRLTVL.

The genes are TRBV28 and TRBJ1-1; no clear D. The CDR3 extends over 13 amino acids. V was cut by 7 bases and J by 1 base, with 10 bases left in between. Per germline, CDR1 MDHEN and CDR2 SYDVKM. The CDR3 DNA reads as TGTGCCAGCATGTCTTGGGGGAACACTGAAGCTTTCTTT. Protein sequence: CASMSWGNTEAFF.

The genes are TRBV7-2 and TRBJ2-5, with D possibly being TRBD2 (5 bases). Per germline, CDR1 SGHTA and CDR2 FQGNSA. Trimming pared 0 bases from V and 7 bases from J, leaving 12 bases between. The CDR3 totals 14 residues. The CDR3 here is CASSLARVVGTQYF. The CDR3 DNA reads TGTGCCAGCAGCTTAGCGCGGGTGGTAGGGACCCAGTACTTC.

The rearrangement joins TRBV28 to TRBJ2-7; unclear D gene. The CDR3 is 15 residues long. In germline, CDR1 is MDHEN, CDR2 SYDVKM. V lost 2 bases to trimming and J lost 3 bases, with 14 bases between them. This chain's CDR3 is CASSLVRGSRYEQYF. The CDR3 region has the DNA TGTGCCAGCAGTTTAGTCAGAGGATCCCGCTACGAGCAGTACTTC.

This clone was observed a handful of times. J is TRBJ1-2 and V is TRBV30, with unresolved D. The CDR3 spans 12 residues. The V end was cut by 5 bases, the J end by 3 bases, with 10 bases between. Per the germline V gene, CDR1 is GTSNPN and CDR2 is SVGIG (reference sequence). As DNA, the CDR3 is TGTGCCTGGGTTAAAGTCGACTATGGCTACACCTTC. Translating it yields CAWVKVDYGYTF.

DNA for the CDR3: TGTGCCAGTAGTATCGGGGCTAGCGGGAGGACCTACGAGCAGTACTTC. This translates into CASSIGASGRTYEQYF. The genes are TRBV19 and TRBJ2-7; 11 nucleotides align to TRBD2. V shed 3 bases, J shed 2 bases, and the junction held 6 bases outside the gene matches. Germline CDR1 LNHDA, CDR2 SQIVND (reference sequence). The CDR3 sequence is 16 residues long.